The T cell receptor beta chain under discussion was sequenced for a study of T cell responses to AZD1222 COVID-19 vaccine. Some clones are missing from TCRdb's copy, which holds only in-frame ones; the method was immunoSEQ multiplex PCR. The table includes approximately 67,000 clones, about 88% detected once. Per germline, CDR1 LNHDA and CDR2 SQIVND (reference sequence). The CDR3 has 14 amino acids. V dropped 2 bases and J dropped 3; count of bases not matched to a gene: 2. The starting material was peripheral blood, obtained 28 days after the second AZD1222 dose. The clonotype comes from an adult who received the AZD1222 COVID-19 vaccine. This chain joins TRBV19 and TRBJ2-7; TRBD1 matches at 9 bases. The CDR3 bases are TGTGCCAGTAGTATAACAGGGGGCGACTACGAGCAGTACTTC. Its translation is CASSITGGDYEQYF.